The clone carrying this T cell receptor (beta chain) was counted between two and nine times. The antigen is undetermined. Donors were systemically healthy Caucasian individuals from Russia aged about 6 to 95 years. Primers used in a second PCR of about 6 to 12 cycles were a sample-barcoded 5' primer and a J-beta primer mix. TCRdb reprocessed the 5' RACE reads via MiXCR and lists one record per CDR3 protein. The sample lists about 1,500,000 distinct CDR3 sequences, about 30% occurring once. The entry originates in a study of blood T cells in healthy people across ages. Across the whole study: Per every two T cells, about one barcoded beta molecule was captured by template switching. Notes on the study in general: Compared with aged donors, long-lived donors showed fewer expanded clones, suggesting selection. The fall in TCR beta diversity per million T cells was roughly linear with age.

Per the germline V gene, CDR1 is SGHNT and CDR2 is YENEEA. The CDR3 runs 16 residues. V lost 1 base and J lost 4; bases outside the gene matches: 6. The specimen was blood. This sequence joins TRBV11-3 and TRBJ2-1; 8 bases align to TRBD2. The TCR sequence derives from a woman under 40 in good health. The CDR3 bases are TGTGCCAGCAGCTTAGGAGGTAGCGGGGATTACAATGAGCAGTTCTTC. Its protein is CASSLGGSGDYNEQFF. Using reference TRBV11-3 and TRBJ2-1 for the parts outside the CDR3, the full variable domain is EAGVVQSPRYKIIEKKQPVAFWCNPISGHNTLYWYLQNLGQGPELLIRYENEEAVDDSQLPKDRFSAERLKGVDSTLKIQPAELGDSAVYLCASSLGGSGDYNEQFFGPGTRLTVL.